This entry features one T cell receptor beta chain sequence. These data belong to a study of blood T cell repertoires in COVID-19. Overall study context: From T cells, B-cell-depleted T cells, or PBMCs came the material, which was cDNA or gDNA.

Living in 24 US areas, the participants were between 18 and 89 years of age. Cohorts were assigned according to the clinical history that participants reported. Participants in the exposed group had met a COVID-19 case in the 2 weeks before joining the study. The CDR3 totals 15 residues. V was shortened by 5 bases and J by 6 bases, with 19 bases between the two germline ends. Looked up from germline, CDR1 is SEHNR and CDR2 is FQNEAQ (reference sequence). Profiled with immunoSEQ multiplex PCR; TCRdb holds only in-frame clones, not every one. The sample yields 150,000 to 200,000 clones, roughly 84% seen once.

Material for sequencing was PBMCs or T cells enriched from blood (not recorded which). This clonotype originated in a woman between 25 and 40 years old who had been exposed to COVID-19. This chain connects TRBV7-9 to TRBJ1-2; a possible D gene is TRBD1 (5 bases). The CDR3 region is CASSATPPGKNGYTF. CDR3 nucleotide sequence: TGTGCCAGCAGCGCGACCCCTCCAGGGAAGAATGGCTACACCTTC.